This TCR beta chain was sequenced during a study of T-cell reconstitution after alpha-beta-depleted transplantation in children. In germline, CDR1 is MNHEY, CDR2 SMNVEV (reference sequence). The CDR3 has 13 amino acids. Trimming at V came to 1 base and at J to 8 bases, leaving 2 bases not matched to a gene. Using unique molecular identifiers, the investigators prepared the TCRbeta library. TCRdb re-called the PCR reads through MiXCR, storing one row per CDR3 protein. The profile shows about 540,000 distinct CDR3 sequences, approximately 16% of them singletons. This chain connects TRBV27 to TRBJ1-2, with TRBD1 identical over 9 bases. The material sequenced was PBMCs from the stem cell graft donor, taken from the stem cell graft. This clonotype was sampled from a human donor who donated a stem cell graft to a child with acute lymphoblastic leukemia. The CDR3: CASSLWGQGGYTF. DNA for the CDR3: TGTGCCAGCAGTTTATGGGGACAGGGCGGCTACACCTTC.